This T cell receptor beta chain stems from a study of regulatory T cells in long-lasting Graves disease (dated by TCRdb to the early 2020s). Turning to the overall study: In the newly diagnosed Graves' disease group, patients had been taking antithyroid drugs for less than 3 months. Patients with persistent Graves' disease were compared with patients with newly diagnosed Graves' disease using TCR sequencing and RNA sequencing of peripheral blood. A total of about 33 samples underwent TCR sequencing: about 13 from persistent and 20 from newly diagnosed Graves' disease patients. The study was conducted in China and was registered as a clinical trial.

The library came from multiplex PCR. Instrument used: Illumina HiSeq 4000. iRepertoire HTBI primers and Arm-PCR amplification of CDR3 regions were used to construct TCR beta libraries. Before sequencing, the PCR products underwent gel purification. Under the source paper's analysis protocol: Gene usage analysis of CDR3 amino acid clonotypes used the 60 to 80 TRBV and about 13 TRBJ segments found across samples. Filtered high-quality paired reads were merged into contigs using COPE and FqMerger. BLAST was used to align contigs to IMGT TRBV, TRBD and TRBJ reference genes, with CDR3 defined following IMGT. Clonotypes above 0.1% frequency were classified as highly expanded clones. Shannon entropy served as the measure of repertoire diversity, while the Gini coefficient captured V-J evenness. A clonotype found in more than one individual was treated as public. TCRdb's own reprocessing of the public reads used fastp at Q25 and MiXCR and kept productive beta chains. Every CDR3 protein is listed once, alongside the most common genes and DNA of its rows. The V and J calls reflect TCRdb's pipeline rather than the authors' work. This sample holds about 320,000 distinct CDR3 sequences; about a sixth were observed only once. The ten biggest clones cover less than 40% of the sample.

This sample's time point label indicates: newly diagnosed GD, antithyroid drugs for less than 3 months. For both TCR sequencing and RNA sequencing, RNA was extracted from PBMCs using TRIzol. The diagnosis of Graves' disease was made according to American Thyroid Association guidelines. The patients came from an endocrinology department in Xi'an, China. Each patient gave about 9.1 milliliters of peripheral blood, collected in an EDTA anticoagulant tube. Ficoll Paque Plus density gradient separation was used to isolate PBMCs, and no further T cell sorting was performed. RNA quality was checked with an Agilent 2100 Bioanalyzer and agarose gel, and concentration with a NanoDrop 2000. Overall study outcomes, separate from this receptor: Preferential use of TRBV28, TRBJ1-2 and TRBJ2-5 was observed in persistent disease, whereas TRBV20-1 and TRBJ2-1 were favored in newly diagnosed disease. Lower TCR Shannon entropy and fewer highly expanded clones were observed in persistent Graves' disease patients than in newly diagnosed patients, which suggested clonal expansion. The small sample size was acknowledged by the authors as a limitation that may reduce accuracy. A larger number of public clonotypes was shared among persistent patients (around 2,500) than among newly diagnosed patients (over 850). Sequencing and analysis were limited to the TCR beta chain. Because the primary lesion, thyroid tissue, could not be accessed, the study looked at peripheral blood alone.

From the cysteine through the phenylalanine, the CDR3 covers 14 amino acids. The read is trimmed to its CDR3 DNA, 42 bases read in frame from base 1. Taken from the germline V gene, the CDR1 and CDR2 loops are MNHNS and SASEGT. V is trimmed back by 6 bases and J by 4 bases, and the junction contains 5 bases that no gene match accounts for. About this clonotype itself: Its antigen is still unknown. Qualities for individual bases were not recorded, and no much larger clone is one base off.

The TCR was taken from a female donor with Graves disease. The sequenced sample was peripheral blood mononuclear cells (PBMCs), obtained at new diagnosis, from a patient treated with antithyroid drugs. In this chain, TRBV6-1 is recombined with TRBJ2-7; TRBD2 agrees with 11 junctional bases. The nucleotide sequence is given as TGTGCCAGCAGGTCTCCTAGCGGGAGGTACGAGCAGTACTTC. This gives the protein CASRSPSGRYEQYF.